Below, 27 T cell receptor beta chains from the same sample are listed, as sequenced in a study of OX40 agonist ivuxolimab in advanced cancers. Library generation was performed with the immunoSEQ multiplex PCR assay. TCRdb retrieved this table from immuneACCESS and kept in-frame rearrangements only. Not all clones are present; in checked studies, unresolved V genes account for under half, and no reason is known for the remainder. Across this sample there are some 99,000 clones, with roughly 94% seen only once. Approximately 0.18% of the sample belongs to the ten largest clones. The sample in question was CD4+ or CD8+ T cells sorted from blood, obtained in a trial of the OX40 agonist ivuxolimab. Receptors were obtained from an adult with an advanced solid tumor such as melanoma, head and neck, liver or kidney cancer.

DNA for the CDR3: TGCGCCAGCAGCTTGGGAGACAGGGGTGCTGGGGGAGAGACCCAGTACTTC. It yields the protein CASSLGDRGAGGETQYF. The chain combines TRBV5-1 with TRBJ2-5; 8 nucleotides match TRBD1. J was trimmed by 4 bases and V by 0 bases; bases with no gene match: 11. Germline V gene lookup returns CDR1 SGHRS and CDR2 YFSETQ. This CDR3 region has 17 residues. Variable domain in full (rest from reference TRBV5-1 and TRBJ2-5): KAGVTQTPRYLIKTRGQQVTLSCSPISGHRSVSWYQQTPGQGLQFLFEYFSETQRNKGNFPGRFSGRQFSNSRSEMNVSTLELGDSALYLCASSLGDRGAGGETQYFGPGTRLLVL.

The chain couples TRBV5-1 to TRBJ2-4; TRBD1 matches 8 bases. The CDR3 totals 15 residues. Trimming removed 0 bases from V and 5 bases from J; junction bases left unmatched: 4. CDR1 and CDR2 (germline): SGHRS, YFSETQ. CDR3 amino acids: CASSLDPGGQNIQYF. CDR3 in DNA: TGCGCCAGCAGCTTGGACCCAGGGGGCCAAAACATTCAGTACTTC.

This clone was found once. This CDR3 reads CASSLFRVELFF. Written as DNA, the CDR3 is TGTGCCAGCAGTTTATTTAGAGTAGAGCTGTTTTTT. The chain recombines TRBV28 with TRBJ2-2; no reliable D call. Germline values: CDR1 MDHEN, CDR2 SYDVKM. Trimming removed 1 base at V and 11 bases at J, with 8 bases between. The CDR3 totals 12 residues.

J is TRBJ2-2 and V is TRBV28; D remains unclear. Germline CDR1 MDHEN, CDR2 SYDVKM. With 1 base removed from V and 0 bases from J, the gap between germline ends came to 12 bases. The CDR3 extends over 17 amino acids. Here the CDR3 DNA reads TGTGCCAGCAGTTTATTCCCCGCGGCAGCGAACACCGGGGAGCTGTTTTTT. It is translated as CASSLFPAAANTGELFF. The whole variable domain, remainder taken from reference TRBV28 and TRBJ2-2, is DVKVTQSSRYLVKRTGEKVFLECVQDMDHENMFWYRQDPGLGLRLIYFSYDVKMKEKGDIPEGYSVSREKKERFSLILESASTNQTSMYLCASSLFPAAANTGELFFGEGSRLTVL.

The CDR3 reads CARKTYGYTF. The CDR3 DNA is TGCGCCCGAAAGACCTATGGCTACACCTTC. This chain uses TRBV4-1 with TRBJ1-2; D remains unclear. The CDR3 spans 10 residues. Trimming cost V 11 bases and J 4 bases, with 8 bases left between them. Germline lookup yields CDR1 MGHRA and CDR2 YSYEKL.

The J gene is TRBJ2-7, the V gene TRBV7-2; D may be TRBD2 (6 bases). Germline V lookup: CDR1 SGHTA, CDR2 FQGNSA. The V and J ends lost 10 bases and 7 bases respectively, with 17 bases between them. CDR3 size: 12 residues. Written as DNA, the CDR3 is TGTGCCACCAGGACGGGGGTCCGAGAGCAGTACTTC. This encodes CATRTGVREQYF.

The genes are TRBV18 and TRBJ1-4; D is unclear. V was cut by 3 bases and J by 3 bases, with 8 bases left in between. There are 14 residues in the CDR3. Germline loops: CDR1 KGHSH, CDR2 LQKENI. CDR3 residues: CASSPRGANEKLFF. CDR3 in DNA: TGTGCCAGCTCACCTCGGGGTGCTAATGAAAAACTGTTTTTT.

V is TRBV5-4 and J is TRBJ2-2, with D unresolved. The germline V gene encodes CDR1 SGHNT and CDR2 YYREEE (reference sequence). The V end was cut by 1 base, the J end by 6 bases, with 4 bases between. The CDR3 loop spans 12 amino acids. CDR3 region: CASSLRPGELFF. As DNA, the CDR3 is TGTGCCAGCAGCTTGAGGCCCGGGGAGCTGTTTTTT.

CDR3 nucleotides: TGTGCCAGCAGCCAACCCGGTGCGGGTGCCAAAAACATTCAGTACTTC. Its protein product is CASSQPGAGAKNIQYF. The V and J genes are TRBV4-2 and TRBJ2-4; a possible D gene is TRBD2 (5 bases). Trimming removed 2 bases from V and 1 base from J, with 12 bases in between. CDR3 size: 16 residues. CDR1 is LGHNA, CDR2 YNFKEQ, per germline.

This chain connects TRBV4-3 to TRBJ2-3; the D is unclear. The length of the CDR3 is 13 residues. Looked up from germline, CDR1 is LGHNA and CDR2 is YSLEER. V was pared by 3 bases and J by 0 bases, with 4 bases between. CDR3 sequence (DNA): TGCGCCAGCAGCCATGAGAGCACAGATACGCAGTATTTT. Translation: CASSHESTDTQYF.

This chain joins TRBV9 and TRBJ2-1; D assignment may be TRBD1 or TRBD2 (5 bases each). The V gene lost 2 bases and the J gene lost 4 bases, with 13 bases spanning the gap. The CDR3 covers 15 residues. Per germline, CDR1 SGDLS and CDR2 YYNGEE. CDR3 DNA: TGTGCCAGCAGCGTCCCTCCGGGGCCTTACAATGAGCAGTTCTTC. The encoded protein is CASSVPPGPYNEQFF. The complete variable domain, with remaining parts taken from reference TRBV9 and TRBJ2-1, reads DSGVTQTPKHLITATGQRVTLRCSPRSGDLSVYWYQQSLDQGLQFLIQYYNGEERAKGNILERFSAQQFPDLHSELNLSSLELGDSALYFCASSVPPGPYNEQFFGPGTRLTVL.

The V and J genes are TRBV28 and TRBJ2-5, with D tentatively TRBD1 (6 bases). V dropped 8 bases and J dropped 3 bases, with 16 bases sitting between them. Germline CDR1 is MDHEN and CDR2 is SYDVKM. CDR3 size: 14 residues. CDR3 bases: TGTGCCAGCGTGACAGGTGGGTTGGAAGAGACCCAGTACTTC. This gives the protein CASVTGGLEETQYF.

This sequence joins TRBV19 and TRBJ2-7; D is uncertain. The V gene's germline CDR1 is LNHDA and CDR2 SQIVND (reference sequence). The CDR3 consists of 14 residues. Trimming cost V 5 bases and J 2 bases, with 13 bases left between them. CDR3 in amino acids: CASSFQEATYEQYF. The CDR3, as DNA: TGTGCCAGTAGTTTTCAGGAAGCCACCTACGAGCAGTACTTC.

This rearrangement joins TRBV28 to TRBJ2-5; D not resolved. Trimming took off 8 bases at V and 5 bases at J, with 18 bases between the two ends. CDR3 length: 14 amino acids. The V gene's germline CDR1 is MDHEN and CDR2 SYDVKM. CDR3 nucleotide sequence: TGTGCCAGCTCCCCGGCCCCGGCCCGGGAGACCCAGTACTTC. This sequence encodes CASSPAPARETQYF.

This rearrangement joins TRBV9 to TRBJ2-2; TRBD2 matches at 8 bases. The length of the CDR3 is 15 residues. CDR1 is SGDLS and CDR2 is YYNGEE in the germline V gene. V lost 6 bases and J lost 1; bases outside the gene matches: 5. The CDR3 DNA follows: TGTGCCAGCACTCGCGGGAGGCGGAACACCGGGGAGCTGTTTTTT. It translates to CASTRGRRNTGELFF. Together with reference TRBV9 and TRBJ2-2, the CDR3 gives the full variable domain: DSGVTQTPKHLITATGQRVTLRCSPRSGDLSVYWYQQSLDQGLQFLIQYYNGEERAKGNILERFSAQQFPDLHSELNLSSLELGDSALYFCASTRGRRNTGELFFGEGSRLTVL.

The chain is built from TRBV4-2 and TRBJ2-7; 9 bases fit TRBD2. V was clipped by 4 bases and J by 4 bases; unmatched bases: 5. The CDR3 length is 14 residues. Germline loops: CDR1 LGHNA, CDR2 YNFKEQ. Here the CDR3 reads CASSLAGVGYEQYF. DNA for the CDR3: TGTGCCAGCAGCCTAGCGGGAGTAGGGTACGAGCAGTACTTC.

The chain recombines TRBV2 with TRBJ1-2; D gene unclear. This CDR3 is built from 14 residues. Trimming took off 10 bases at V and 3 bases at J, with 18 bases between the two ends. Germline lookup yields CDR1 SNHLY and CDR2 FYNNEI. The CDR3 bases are TGTGCCAACCCAAAAACGGAGGAACACTATGGCTACACCTTC. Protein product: CANPKTEEHYGYTF.

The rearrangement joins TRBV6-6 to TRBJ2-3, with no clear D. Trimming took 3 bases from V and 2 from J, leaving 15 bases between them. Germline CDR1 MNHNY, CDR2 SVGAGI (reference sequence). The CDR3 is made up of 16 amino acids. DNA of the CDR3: TGTGCCAGCAGTTATGCTGCGAGGCCCCCCACAGATACGCAGTATTTT. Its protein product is CASSYAARPPTDTQYF.

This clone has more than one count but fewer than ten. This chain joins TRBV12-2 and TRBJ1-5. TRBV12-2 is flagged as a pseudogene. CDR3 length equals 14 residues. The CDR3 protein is CATLSGESNQPQHF. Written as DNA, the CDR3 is TGTGCAACCCTCTCGGGGGAAAGCAATCAGCCCCAGCATTTT.

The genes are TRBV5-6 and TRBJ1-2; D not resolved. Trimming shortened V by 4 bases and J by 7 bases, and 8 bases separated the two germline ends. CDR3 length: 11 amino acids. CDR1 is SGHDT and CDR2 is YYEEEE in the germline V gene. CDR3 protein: CASSLRGGYTF. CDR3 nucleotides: TGTGCCAGCAGCCTCCGTGGTGGCTACACCTTC.

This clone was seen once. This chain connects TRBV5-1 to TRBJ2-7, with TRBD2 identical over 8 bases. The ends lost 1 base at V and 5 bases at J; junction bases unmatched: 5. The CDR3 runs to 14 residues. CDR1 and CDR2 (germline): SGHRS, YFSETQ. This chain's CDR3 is CASSLTSGSNEQYF. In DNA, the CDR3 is TGCGCCAGCAGCTTGACCAGCGGGAGTAACGAGCAGTACTTC.

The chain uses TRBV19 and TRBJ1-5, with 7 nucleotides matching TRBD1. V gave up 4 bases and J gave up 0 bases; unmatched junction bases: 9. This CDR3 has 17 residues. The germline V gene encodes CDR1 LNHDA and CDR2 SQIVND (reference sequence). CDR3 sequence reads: CASSTRDSPYSNQPQHF. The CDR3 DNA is TGTGCCAGTAGTACCCGGGACAGCCCTTATAGCAATCAGCCCCAGCATTTT.

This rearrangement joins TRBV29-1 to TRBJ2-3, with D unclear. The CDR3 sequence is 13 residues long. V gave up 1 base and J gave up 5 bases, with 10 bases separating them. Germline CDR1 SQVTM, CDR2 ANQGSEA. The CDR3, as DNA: TGCAGCGTTGAAGGGTATAGTAGAGATACGCAGTATTTT. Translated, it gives CSVEGYSRDTQYF.

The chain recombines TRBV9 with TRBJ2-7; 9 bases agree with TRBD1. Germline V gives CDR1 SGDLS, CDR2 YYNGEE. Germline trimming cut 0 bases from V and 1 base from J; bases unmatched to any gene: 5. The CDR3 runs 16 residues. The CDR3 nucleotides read TGTGCCAGCAGCGTAGCTGGGACAGGGTATTCCTACGAGCAGTACTTC. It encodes CASSVAGTGYSYEQYF.

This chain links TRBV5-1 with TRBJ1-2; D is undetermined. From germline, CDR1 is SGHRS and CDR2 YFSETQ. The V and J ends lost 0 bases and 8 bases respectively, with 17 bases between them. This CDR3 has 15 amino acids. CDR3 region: CASSLAATLEKGYTF. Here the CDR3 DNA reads TGCGCCAGCAGCTTGGCCGCGACATTGGAAAAAGGCTACACCTTC.

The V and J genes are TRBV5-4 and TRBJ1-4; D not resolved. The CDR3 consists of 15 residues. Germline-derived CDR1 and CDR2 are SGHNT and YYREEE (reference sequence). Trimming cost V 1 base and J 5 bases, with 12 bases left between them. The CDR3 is CASSLSAGRNEKLFF. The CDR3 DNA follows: TGTGCCAGCAGCTTGTCGGCAGGTCGGAATGAAAAACTGTTTTTT.

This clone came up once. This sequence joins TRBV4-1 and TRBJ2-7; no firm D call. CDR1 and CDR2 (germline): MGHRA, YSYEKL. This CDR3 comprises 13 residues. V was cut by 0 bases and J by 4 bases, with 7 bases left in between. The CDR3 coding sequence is TGCGCCAGCAGCCAAGATTGGGGTTACGAGCAGTACTTC. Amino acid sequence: CASSQDWGYEQYF.